What follows are 9 T cell receptor beta chains derived from one specimen sequenced in a study of CD8 T cells in ankylosing spondylitis (TCRdb year 2017). The research as a whole found: A TCR beta motif made up of fewer than 10 highly homologous amino acid variants appeared to be characteristic of blood from ankylosing spondylitis patients.

The library relied on 5' RACE. The run used an Illumina HiSeq 2500. TCRdb redid the processing of the public reads, applying fastp at Q25 and MiXCR, and retained in-frame beta chains. All rows with the same CDR3 protein become a single entry with the most common DNA and genes. The table for this sample lists some 840,000 distinct CDR3 sequences; approximately 12% of them were counted only once. The ten largest clones capture under 0.6% of the sample. No antigen has been identified for these receptors. Source material: blood, either unsorted or a sorted T cell fraction (not recorded which). The receptors derive from a male donor with ankylosing spondylitis.

This clonotype was seen a handful of times. The J gene is TRBJ1-1, the V gene TRBV7-8; D is undetermined. With 2 bases removed from V and 4 bases from J, the gap between germline ends came to 8 bases. CDR1 is SGHVS and CDR2 is FQNEAQ in the germline V gene. The CDR3 length is 13 residues. The CDR3 loop reads CASSLTVATEAFF. The CDR3 nucleotides read TGTGCCAGCAGCTTAACAGTCGCCACTGAAGCTTTCTTT.

This clonotype came up a few times. V usage is TRBV6-1 and J usage is TRBJ2-7; maybe TRBD1 (5 bases). V was trimmed by 7 bases and J by 2 bases, leaving 15 bases between them. Germline CDR1 is MNHNS and CDR2 is SASEGT. This CDR3 is built from 14 residues. In DNA, the CDR3 is TGTGCCAGCATCTTTCTTCCAGGGCCCTACGAGCAGTACTTC. This translates into CASIFLPGPYEQYF.

This clonotype was counted a few times. This rearrangement joins TRBV10-1 to TRBJ2-7; 10 nucleotides align to TRBD2. Germline CDR1 reads WNHNN; CDR2 reads SYGVQD (reference sequence). The V and J ends lost 2 bases and 0 bases, in that order; junction bases with no gene match: 4. The CDR3 length is 16 residues. This chain's CDR3 is CASSEGLAESSYEQYF. The DNA for the CDR3 is TGCGCCAGCAGTGAGGGACTAGCGGAAAGCTCCTACGAGCAGTACTTC.

This clonotype was counted many times. The chain combines TRBV11-2 with TRBJ2-5; 13 nucleotides agree with TRBD2. Germline CDR1 SGHAT, CDR2 FQNNGV. The CDR3 extends over 18 amino acids. J lost 4 bases, V lost 1 base, and 9 bases had no gene match. The CDR3 DNA follows: TGTGCCAGCAGCTTAGGATTCGGACTAGCGGGAGTTGCAGAGACCCAGTACTTC. As protein: CASSLGFGLAGVAETQYF. The whole variable domain, filled in from reference TRBV11-2 and TRBJ2-5, reads EAGVAQSPRYKIIEKRQSVAFWCNPISGHATLYWYQQILGQGPKLLIQFQNNGVVDDSQLPKDRFSAERLKGVDSTLKIQPAKLEDSAVYLCASSLGFGLAGVAETQYFGPGTRLLVL.

The chain employs TRBV7-2 and TRBJ2-2; D is ambiguous. CDR1 and CDR2 (germline): SGHTA, FQGNSA. Deletions cut 5 bases from V and 4 bases from J, with 14 bases between. The CDR3 loop spans 15 amino acids. CDR3 sequence reads: CASSPRRRVTGELFF. Here the CDR3 DNA reads TGTGCCAGCAGCCCAAGGAGACGGGTCACCGGGGAGCTGTTTTTT.

The chain carries TRBV5-1 and TRBJ2-7; 8 bases are a match to TRBD1. CDR1 and CDR2 from the germline V gene are SGHRS and YFSETQ. J gave up 2 bases and V 4 bases, and 8 bases lay outside the gene matches. The CDR3 spans 15 residues. The CDR3 here is CASSGGQGLTYEQYF. Written as DNA, the CDR3 is TGCGCCAGCAGCGGCGGACAGGGATTGACCTACGAGCAGTACTTC.

CDR3 protein: CASSVDPSADTQYF. For the CDR3, the DNA is TGTGCCAGCAGCGTAGACCCTTCGGCAGATACGCAGTATTTT. V usage is TRBV9 and J usage is TRBJ2-3; unclear D gene. Germline CDR1 SGDLS, CDR2 YYNGEE. Trimming shortened V by 0 bases and J by 4 bases, and 9 bases separated the two germline ends. This CDR3 comprises 14 residues.

This clonotype has at least ten counts. V and J are TRBV7-2 and TRBJ2-7; D call uncertain. Germline V CDR1 and CDR2: SGHTA, FQGNSA. Trimming stripped 4 bases from V and 0 bases from J, with 13 bases between. CDR3 size: 15 residues. The DNA of the CDR3 is TGTGCCAGCAGCTCCCGACAAACGATCTCCTACGAGCAGTACTTC. Translation: CASSSRQTISYEQYF.

In DNA, the CDR3 is TGTGCCAGCAGTTACCTCAGGGTGACTGGGGCCAACGTCCTGACTTTC. Its protein product is CASSYLRVTGANVLTF. The rearrangement links TRBV6-5 to TRBJ2-6; maybe TRBD1 (5 bases). The V end was cut by 2 bases, the J end by 2 bases, with 10 bases between. The CDR3 is 16 amino acids. Germline CDR1 MNHEY, CDR2 SVGAGI.